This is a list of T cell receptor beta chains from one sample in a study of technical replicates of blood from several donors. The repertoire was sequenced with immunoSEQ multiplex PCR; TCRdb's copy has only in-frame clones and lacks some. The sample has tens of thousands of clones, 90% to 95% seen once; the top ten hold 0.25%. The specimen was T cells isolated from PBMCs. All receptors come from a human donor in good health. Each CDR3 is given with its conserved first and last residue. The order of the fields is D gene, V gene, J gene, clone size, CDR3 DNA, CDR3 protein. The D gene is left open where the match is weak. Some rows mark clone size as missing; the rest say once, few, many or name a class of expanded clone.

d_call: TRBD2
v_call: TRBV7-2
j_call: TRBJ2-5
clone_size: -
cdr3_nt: TGTGCCAGCAGCTTAGGCGGGGGGGCCCAAGAGACCCAGTACTTC
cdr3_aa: CASSLGGGAQETQYF

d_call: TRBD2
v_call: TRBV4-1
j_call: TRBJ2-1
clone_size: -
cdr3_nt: TGCGCCAGCAGCCAGGGCCCGAGGGCGGGGGGATACAATGAGCAGTTCTTC
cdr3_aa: CASSQGPRAGGYNEQFF

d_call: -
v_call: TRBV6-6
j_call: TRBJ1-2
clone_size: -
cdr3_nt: TGTGCCAGCAGTTCCGGACAACTTAACTATGGCTACACCTTC
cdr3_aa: CASSSGQLNYGYTF

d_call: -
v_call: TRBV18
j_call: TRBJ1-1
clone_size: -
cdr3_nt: TGTGCCAGCTCACCATTAAGCGGGGACACTATGAACACTGAAGCTTTCTTT
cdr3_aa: CASSPLSGDTMNTEAFF

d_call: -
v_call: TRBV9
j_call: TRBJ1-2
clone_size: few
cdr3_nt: TGTGCCAGCAGCGTAGAGCCCCAGGGGCCGCAGCCAGACGGCTACACCTTC
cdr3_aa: CASSVEPQGPQPDGYTF

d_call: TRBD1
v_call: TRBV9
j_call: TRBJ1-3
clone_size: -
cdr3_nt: TGTGCCAGCAGCACCCGGACAGGACTCTCTGGAAACACCATATATTTT
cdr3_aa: CASSTRTGLSGNTIYF

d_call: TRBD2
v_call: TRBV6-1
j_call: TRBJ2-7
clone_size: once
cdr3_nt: TGTGCCAGCACTCTTAGAGGAGCGGGACGCGAGCAGTACTTC
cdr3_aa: CASTLRGAGREQYF

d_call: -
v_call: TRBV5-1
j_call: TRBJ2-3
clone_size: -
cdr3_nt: TGCGCCAGCAGCTTGATCCAGGGCGGCGGCACAGATACGCAGTATTTT
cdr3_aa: CASSLIQGGGTDTQYF

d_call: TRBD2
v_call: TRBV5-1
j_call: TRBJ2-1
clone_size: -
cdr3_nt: TGCGCCAGCAGCTTGGGACTAGCGGGATTCGATGAGCAGTTCTTC
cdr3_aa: CASSLGLAGFDEQFF

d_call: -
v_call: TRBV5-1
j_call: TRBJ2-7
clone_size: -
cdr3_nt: TGCGCCAGCAGCTTGGATCCGGGAGTGAACGAGCAGTACTTC
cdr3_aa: CASSLDPGVNEQYF

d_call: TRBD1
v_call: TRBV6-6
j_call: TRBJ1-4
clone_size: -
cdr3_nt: TGTGCCAGCAGGGCGGGACAGGGTTGGCTTTTT
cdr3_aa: CASRAGQGWLF

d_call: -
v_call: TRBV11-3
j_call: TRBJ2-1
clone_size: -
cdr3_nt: TGTGCCAGCAGCTTAGCCGGCAATGAGCAGTTCTTC
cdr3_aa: CASSLAGNEQFF

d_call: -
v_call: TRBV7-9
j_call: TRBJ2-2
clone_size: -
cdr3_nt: TGTGCCATCCCTCTTTGGGCGGGGGAGCTGTTTTTT
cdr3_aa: CAIPLWAGELFF

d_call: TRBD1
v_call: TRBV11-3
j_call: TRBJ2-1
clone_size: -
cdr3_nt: TGTGCCAGCAGCACCGACAGGGCCCTCTACAATGAGCAGTTCTTC
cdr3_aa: CASSTDRALYNEQFF

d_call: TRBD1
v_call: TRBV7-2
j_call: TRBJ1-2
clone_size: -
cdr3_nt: TGTGCCAGCAGACAGACAGGGGCCCCAAACTTTGGCTACACCTTC
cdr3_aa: CASRQTGAPNFGYTF

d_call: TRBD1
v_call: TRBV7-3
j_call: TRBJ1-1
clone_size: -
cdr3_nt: TGTGCCAGCAGCTTAATGGGGACAGACACTGAAGCTTTCTTT
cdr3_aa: CASSLMGTDTEAFF

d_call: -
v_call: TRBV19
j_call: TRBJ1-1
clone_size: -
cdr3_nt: TGTGCCGTCCTACTCAGGGGAACGAGAAACACTGAAGCTTTCTTT
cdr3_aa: CAVLLRGTRNTEAFF

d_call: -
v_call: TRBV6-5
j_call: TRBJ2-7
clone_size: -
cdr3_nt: TGTGCCAGCAGTTCGACAGGGTCGGGGGACGAGCAGTACTTC
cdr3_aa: CASSSTGSGDEQYF

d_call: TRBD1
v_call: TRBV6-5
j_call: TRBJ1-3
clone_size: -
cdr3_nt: TGTGCCAGCAGTTACAGGAGGGGGCAGGGAAACACCATATATTTT
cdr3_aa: CASSYRRGQGNTIYF

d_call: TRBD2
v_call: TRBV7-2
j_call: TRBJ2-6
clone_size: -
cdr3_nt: TGTGCCAGCAGCTTATTTGCTAGCGGGGGAAGTGGGGCCAACGTCCTGACTTTC
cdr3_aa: CASSLFASGGSGANVLTF

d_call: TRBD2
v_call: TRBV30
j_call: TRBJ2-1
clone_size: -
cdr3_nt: TGTGCCTGGAGCGTAACGGGAGGAAAGCAGTTCTTC
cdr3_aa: CAWSVTGGKQFF

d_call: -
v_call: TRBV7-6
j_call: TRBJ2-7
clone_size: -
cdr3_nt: TGTGCCAGCAGCTTCGGACAGCGCTACGAGCAGTACTTC
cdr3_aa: CASSFGQRYEQYF

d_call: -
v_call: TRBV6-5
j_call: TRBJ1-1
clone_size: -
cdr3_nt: TGTGCCAGCAGTGAAAGACAGCTGAACACTGAAGCTTTCTTT
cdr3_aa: CASSERQLNTEAFF

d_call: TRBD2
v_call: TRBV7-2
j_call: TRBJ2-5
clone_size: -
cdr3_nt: TGTGCCAGCAGCTTGTATGAAGCGGGGGGCCAAGAGACCCAGTACTTC
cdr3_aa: CASSLYEAGGQETQYF

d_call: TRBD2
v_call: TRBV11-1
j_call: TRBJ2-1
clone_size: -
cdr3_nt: TGTGCCAGCAGCCCCCCCCTAGCGGGGGGCGCCTACTCCTACAATGAGCAGTTCTTC
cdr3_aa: CASSPPLAGGAYSYNEQFF

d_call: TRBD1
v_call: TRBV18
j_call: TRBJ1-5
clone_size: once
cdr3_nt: TGTGCCAGCTCACGAGGGACAGGGGGACAGCCCCAGCATTTT
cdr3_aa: CASSRGTGGQPQHF

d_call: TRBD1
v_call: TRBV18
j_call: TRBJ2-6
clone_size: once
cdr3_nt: TGTGCCAGCTCCCAGAGGGACAGGGGGGGATCTGGGGCCAACGTCCTGACTTTC
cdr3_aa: CASSQRDRGGSGANVLTF

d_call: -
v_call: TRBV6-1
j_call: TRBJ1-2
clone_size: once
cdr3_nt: TGTGCCAGCAGTGAAACAGGACAGACCATCTATGGCTACACCTTC
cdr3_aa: CASSETGQTIYGYTF

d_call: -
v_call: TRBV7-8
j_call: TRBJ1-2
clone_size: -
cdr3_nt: TGTGCCAGCAGCTTCCAGGGAGGGGATGGCTACACCTTC
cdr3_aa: CASSFQGGDGYTF

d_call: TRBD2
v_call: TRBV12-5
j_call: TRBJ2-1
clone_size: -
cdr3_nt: TGTGCTAGTGGTTTGAGACGGACTAGCGGTTACAATGAGCAGTTCTTC
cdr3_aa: CASGLRRTSGYNEQFF

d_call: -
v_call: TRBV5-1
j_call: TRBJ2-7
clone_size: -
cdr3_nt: TGCGCCAGCAGCTCCAGCTCCTACGAGCAGTACTTC
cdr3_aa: CASSSSSYEQYF

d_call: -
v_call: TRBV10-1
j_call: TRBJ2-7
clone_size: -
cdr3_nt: TGCGCCAGCAGTGAGTCGAGAGGGATTGAGGACGAGCAGTACTTC
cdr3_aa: CASSESRGIEDEQYF

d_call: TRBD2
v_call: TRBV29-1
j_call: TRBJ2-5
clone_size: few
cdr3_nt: TGCAGCGTCCCGGGACTAGCGGGCCAAGAGACCCAGTACTTC
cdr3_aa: CSVPGLAGQETQYF

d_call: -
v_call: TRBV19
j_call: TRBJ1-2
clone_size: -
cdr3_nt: TGTGCCAGTACCCCCGACAGCTATGGCTACACCTTC
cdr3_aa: CASTPDSYGYTF

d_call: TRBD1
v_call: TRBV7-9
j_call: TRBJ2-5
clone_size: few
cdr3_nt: TGTGCCAGCAGCTCAGACCTGGACAGGGTACAGACCCAGTACTTC
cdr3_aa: CASSSDLDRVQTQYF

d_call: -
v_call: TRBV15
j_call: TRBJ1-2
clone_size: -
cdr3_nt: TGTGCCACCAGCAGAGAGAAAAGGGGGGGATACACCTTC
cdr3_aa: CATSREKRGGYTF

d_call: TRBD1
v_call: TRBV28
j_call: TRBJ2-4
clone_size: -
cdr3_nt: TGTGCCAGCAGCCCCCCGGGACAGCTAGCCAAAAACATTCAGTACTTC
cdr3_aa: CASSPPGQLAKNIQYF

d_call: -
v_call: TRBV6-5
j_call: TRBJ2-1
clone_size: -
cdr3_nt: TGTGCCAGCAGTTACTCCGCACGGAATGAGCAGTTCTTC
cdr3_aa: CASSYSARNEQFF

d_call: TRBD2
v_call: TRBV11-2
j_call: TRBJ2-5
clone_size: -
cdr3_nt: TGTGCCAGCAGCTTTGGACTAGCGCGCGAAGAGACCCAGTACTTC
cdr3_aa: CASSFGLAREETQYF

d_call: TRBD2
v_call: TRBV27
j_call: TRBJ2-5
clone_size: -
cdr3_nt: TGTGCCAGCAGCTTAGGGGCCGGACTAGCGGGGGGAGAGACCCAGTACTTC
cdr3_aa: CASSLGAGLAGGETQYF

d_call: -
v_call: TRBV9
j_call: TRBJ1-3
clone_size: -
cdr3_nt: TGTGCCAGCAGCGTAGACGGTGGAAACACCATATATTTT
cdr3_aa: CASSVDGGNTIYF

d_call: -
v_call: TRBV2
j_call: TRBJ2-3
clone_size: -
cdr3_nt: TGTGCCAGCAGTGAGAGGGAAGTGGGCACAGATACGCAGTATTTT
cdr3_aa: CASSEREVGTDTQYF

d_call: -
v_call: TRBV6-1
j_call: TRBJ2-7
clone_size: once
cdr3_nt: TGTGCCAGCAGGGGGGGACAGAGCCTCTACGAGCAGTACTTC
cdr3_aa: CASRGGQSLYEQYF